This entry describes one T cell receptor beta chain. Antigen: not known. The source of the sample is a study of OX40 agonist ivuxolimab in advanced cancers. Across the study: Clinicians treated patients with ivuxolimab, an agonistic anti-OX40 (CD134) antibody.

Findings and limits, study-wide: At doses 0.1 to 3.0 mg/kg, CD4+ and CD8+ clones expanded.

Repertoires were generated with immunoSEQ multiplex PCR, while TCRdb's copy carries only in-frame clones and drops some. The sample shows around 79,000 clones, about 82% of them seen only once. This sequence originates from an adult with an advanced solid tumor such as melanoma, head and neck, liver or kidney cancer. This specimen was CD4+ or CD8+ T cells sorted from blood, taken in a trial of the OX40 agonist ivuxolimab.

The CDR3 protein is CASSSTGETYNSPLHF. CDR3 sequence (DNA): TGTGCCAGTAGTAGCACGGGGGAGACCTATAATTCACCCCTCCACTTT. The chain employs TRBV19 and TRBJ1-6; tentative D call: TRBD1 (5 bases). V lost 4 bases and J lost 2, with 12 bases in between. CDR3 length: 16 amino acids. Germline V CDR1 and CDR2: LNHDA, SQIVND (reference sequence).